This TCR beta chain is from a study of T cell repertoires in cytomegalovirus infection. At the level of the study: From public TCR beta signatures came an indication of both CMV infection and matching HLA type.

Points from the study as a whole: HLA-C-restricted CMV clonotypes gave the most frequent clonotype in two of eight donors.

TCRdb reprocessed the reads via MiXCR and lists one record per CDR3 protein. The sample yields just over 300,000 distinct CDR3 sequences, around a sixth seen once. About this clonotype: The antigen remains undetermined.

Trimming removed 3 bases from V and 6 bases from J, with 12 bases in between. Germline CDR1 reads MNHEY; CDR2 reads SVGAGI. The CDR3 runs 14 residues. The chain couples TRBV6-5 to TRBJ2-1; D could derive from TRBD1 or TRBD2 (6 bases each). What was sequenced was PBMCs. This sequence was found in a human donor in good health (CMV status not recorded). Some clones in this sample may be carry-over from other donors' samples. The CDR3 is CASSYSPGANEQFF. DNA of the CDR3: TGTGCCAGCAGTTATTCGCCGGGGGCCAATGAGCAGTTCTTC.